This T cell receptor (beta chain) was recorded in a study of blood T cells in healthy people across ages. In the study overall: With template switching, about one barcoded beta molecule was captured per two T cells. Study conclusions and caveats: Both higher diversity and more naive CD4+ cells marked long-lived donors when set against aged donors. Across the age range, TCR beta diversity per million T cells fell in a roughly linear way.

PCR was performed a second time for about 7 to 11 cycles using a sample-barcoded 5' primer and a J-beta primer mix. TCRdb reprocessed the 5' RACE reads with MiXCR, giving one entry per CDR3 protein. The table has 1.5 million to 2 million distinct CDR3 sequences, about 31% seen once; the top ten hold around 11%. The draw of peripheral blood yielded approximately 11 milliliters from each donor. The CDR3 contains 14 residues. With 6 bases removed from V and 3 bases from J, the gap between germline ends came to 14 bases. Remarks on this clonotype: Its antigen is undetermined.

The sequenced sample was blood. This TCR came from a woman under 40 in good health. The chain recombines TRBV12-3 or TRBV12-4 with TRBJ1-1; D not certain. The CDR3 loop is CASSPWGEYTEAFF. CDR3 sequence (DNA): TGTGCCAGCAGCCCCTGGGGAGAATACACTGAAGCTTTCTTT.